What follows are 10 T cell receptor beta chains derived from one specimen sequenced in a study of blood T cell repertoires in COVID-19. Sequenced by immunoSEQ multiplex PCR; TCRdb stores in-frame clones only, minus some. Of roughly 150,000 clones in the sample, about 87% were seen once. The material sequenced was peripheral blood. The source of these receptors is a human donor in a cohort sampled during active COVID-19.

This chain joins TRBV6-1 and TRBJ2-1, with 11 bases aligning to TRBD2. This CDR3 contains 17 residues. CDR1 and CDR2 from the germline V gene are MNHNS and SASEGT. The junction had 9 bases not matched to a gene; V was cut back by 2 bases and J by 6 bases. Here the CDR3 DNA reads TGTGCCAGCAGTGAACGCGTAGCGGGGGGGCATCGCAATGAGCAGTTCTTC. Amino acids: CASSERVAGGHRNEQFF.

This chain links TRBV13 with TRBJ1-6; 7 bases are shared with TRBD1. This CDR3 contains 15 residues. With V trimmed by 5 bases and J by 6 bases, 7 bases remained unmatched. Germline CDR1 and CDR2: PRHDT and FYEKMQ (reference sequence). In DNA form, the CDR3 reads TGTGCCAGCAGCACGACAGGGCCCACTAATTCACCCCTCCACTTT. Amino acid sequence: CASSTTGPTNSPLHF.

This clone is judged medium-sized. CDR3 amino acids: CASTPSAGGWETQYF. The CDR3 DNA reads as TGTGCCAGCACCCCTTCAGCGGGGGGGTGGGAGACCCAGTACTTC. V and J are TRBV7-9 and TRBJ2-5; TRBD2 matches 10 bases. V trimming: 7 bases; J trimming: 5 bases; junction bases outside the gene matches: 10. From germline, CDR1 is SEHNR and CDR2 FQNEAQ (reference sequence). The CDR3 spans 15 residues.

This clone was observed a single time. J is TRBJ2-3 and V is TRBV19, with a tentative D call TRBD2 (6 bases). V lost 3 bases and J lost 1, with 8 bases in between. This CDR3 is 14 amino acids long. From germline, CDR1 is LNHDA and CDR2 SQIVND (reference sequence). Here the CDR3 reads CASSIGGGTDTQYF. DNA of the CDR3: TGTGCCAGTAGTATTGGCGGGGGCACAGATACGCAGTATTTT.

The chain uses TRBV28 and TRBJ1-6; tentatively, D is TRBD1 (5 bases). CDR3 length: 14 amino acids. Germline CDR1 MDHEN, CDR2 SYDVKM. V lost 5 bases to trimming and J lost 4 bases, with 9 bases between them. The CDR3 loop is CASSETGYNSPLHF. CDR3 DNA: TGTGCCAGCAGTGAAACAGGTTATAATTCACCCCTCCACTTT.

J is TRBJ2-7 and V is TRBV28; D possibly corresponds to TRBD1 (7 bases). CDR3 length: 14 residues. Germline assignment: CDR1 MDHEN and CDR2 SYDVKM. V gave up 6 bases and J gave up 2 bases, with 14 bases separating them. The CDR3 spells CASSRGTATYEQYF. CDR3 DNA: TGTGCCAGCAGCCGGGGGACAGCGACCTACGAGCAGTACTTC.

The CDR3 spells CANRQEGNEQFF. The CDR3 nucleotides are TGTGCCAACAGACAGGAGGGGAATGAGCAGTTCTTC. The J gene is TRBJ2-1, the V gene TRBV10-3, with D perhaps given as TRBD1 or TRBD2 (6 bases each). Trimming stripped 10 bases from V and 7 bases from J, with 14 bases between. Germline V gene lookup returns CDR1 ENHRY and CDR2 SYGVKD. The CDR3 contains 12 residues.

This clone was seen only a few times. The CDR3 sequence: CASSPPGTGDYEQYF. The CDR3 DNA follows: TGTGCCAGCTCACCTCCCGGGACAGGGGATTACGAGCAGTACTTC. The chain uses TRBV18 and TRBJ2-7, with TRBD1 matching over 10 bases. The V gene end was trimmed by 3 bases and the J gene end by 4 bases; junction bases not matched to a gene: 6. The CDR3 contains 15 residues. Germline loops: CDR1 KGHSH, CDR2 LQKENI.

This sequence joins TRBV5-6 and TRBJ2-5; 9 bases are a match to TRBD2. This CDR3 spans 17 amino acids. The V and J ends lost 2 bases and 4 bases, in that order; junction bases with no gene match: 12. CDR1 SGHDT and CDR2 YYEEEE come from the germline V gene. CDR3 DNA sequence: TGTGCCAGCAGCTTTTCTTTAGCGGGGGAGATCCGAGAGACCCAGTACTTC. It codes for CASSFSLAGEIRETQYF. The full variable domain, completed using reference TRBV5-6 and TRBJ2-5, is DAGVTQSPTHLIKTRGQQVTLRCSPKSGHDTVSWYQQALGQGPQFIFQYYEEEERQRGNFPDRFSGHQFPNYSSELNVNALLLGDSALYLCASSFSLAGEIRETQYFGPGTRLLVL.

The chain combines TRBV7-2 with TRBJ2-3; D possibly corresponds to TRBD2 (6 bases). Germline V gene sequence: CDR1 SGHTA, CDR2 FQGNSA. CDR3 length: 14 residues. V lost 2 bases and J lost 2, with 8 bases in between. The CDR3, as DNA: TGTGCCAGCAGCTTAAGGGACTTCACAGATACGCAGTATTTT. The encoded protein is CASSLRDFTDTQYF.